These 6 T cell receptor beta chains were all obtained from the same sample, sequenced in a study of blood T cell repertoires in COVID-19. TCRdb's table, derived via immunoSEQ multiplex PCR, lists solely in-frame clones and lacks some. The top ten hold 1.4% of the sample, which has hundreds of thousands of clones, just over 85% seen once. Sequenced: peripheral blood. The receptor source for this set is a woman in her 30s with active or convalescent COVID-19.

This rearrangement joins TRBV10-3 to TRBJ2-3; 9 positions match TRBD2. Per the germline V gene, CDR1 is ENHRY and CDR2 is SYGVKD. This CDR3 spans 15 amino acids. V shed 4 bases, J shed 5 bases, and the junction held 7 bases outside the gene matches. This CDR3 reads CAISGGRAAGDTQYF. Written as DNA, the CDR3 is TGTGCCATCAGTGGCGGGAGGGCCGCTGGAGATACGCAGTATTTT.

The V gene is TRBV28, the J gene TRBJ1-4; 8 nucleotides line up with TRBD1. Losses at the gene ends were 6 bases for V and 8 bases for J; bases not matched to a gene: 17. This CDR3 region has 17 residues. CDR1 is MDHEN and CDR2 is SYDVKM in the germline V gene. CDR3 loop: CASSTGQAVGEQEKLFF. The DNA of the CDR3 is TGTGCCAGCAGCACGGGACAGGCGGTAGGGGAACAGGAAAAACTGTTTTTT.

This clone has a count of ten or more. The CDR3 spells CASSGSGEAAFSYEQYF. Here the CDR3 DNA reads TGCGCCAGCAGTGGGTCTGGGGAGGCAGCCTTCTCCTACGAGCAGTACTTC. The chain couples TRBV10-2 to TRBJ2-7; tentative D call: TRBD2 (6 bases). Germline CDR1 WSHSY, CDR2 SAAADI. V was shortened by 4 bases and J by 0 bases, with 19 bases between the two germline ends. This CDR3 contains 17 residues.

The chain employs TRBV25-1 and TRBJ1-2, with a possible D match to TRBD1 (6 bases). V lost 6 bases, J lost 6 bases, and 14 bases lay in between. The length of the CDR3 is 13 residues. The germline CDR1 and CDR2 sequences are MGHDK and SYGVNS. The CDR3 protein is CASRATGKNGYTF. Here the CDR3 DNA reads TGTGCCAGCAGAGCAACAGGGAAAAATGGCTACACCTTC.

A single count supports this clone. DNA of the CDR3: TGCAGCGTCCCACACCTAGGCTACAATGAGCAGTTCTTC. Protein product: CSVPHLGYNEQFF. This chain uses TRBV29-1 with TRBJ2-1; D call uncertain. The V end was cut by 6 bases, the J end by 3 bases, with 12 bases between. The CDR3 runs 13 residues. Germline V gene sequence: CDR1 SQVTM, CDR2 ANQGSEA.

This clone was found a few times. The chain carries TRBV6-1 and TRBJ1-5; 7 bases map to TRBD1. CDR3 length equals 15 residues. Germline V gene lookup returns CDR1 MNHNS and CDR2 SASEGT. Unmatched junction bases numbered 6, after V lost 0 bases and J lost 7 bases. CDR3 sequence (DNA): TGTGCCAGCAGTGAAGCGGAGGGGGCCCTGCAGCCCCAGCATTTT. It is translated as CASSEAEGALQPQHF.